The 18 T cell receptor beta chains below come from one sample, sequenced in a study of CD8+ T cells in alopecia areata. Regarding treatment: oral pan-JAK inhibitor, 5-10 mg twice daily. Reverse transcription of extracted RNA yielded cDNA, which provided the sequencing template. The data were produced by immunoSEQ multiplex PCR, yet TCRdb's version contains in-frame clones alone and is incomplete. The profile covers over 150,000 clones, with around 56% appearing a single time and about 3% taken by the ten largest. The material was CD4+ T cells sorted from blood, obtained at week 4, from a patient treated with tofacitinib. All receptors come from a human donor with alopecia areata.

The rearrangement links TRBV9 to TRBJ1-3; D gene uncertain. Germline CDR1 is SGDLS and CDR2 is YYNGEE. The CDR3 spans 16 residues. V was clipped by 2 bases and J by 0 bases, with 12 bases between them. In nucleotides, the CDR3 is TGTGCCAGCAGCGTCCGCGCAGACACCTCTGGAAACACCATATATTTT. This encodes CASSVRADTSGNTIYF.

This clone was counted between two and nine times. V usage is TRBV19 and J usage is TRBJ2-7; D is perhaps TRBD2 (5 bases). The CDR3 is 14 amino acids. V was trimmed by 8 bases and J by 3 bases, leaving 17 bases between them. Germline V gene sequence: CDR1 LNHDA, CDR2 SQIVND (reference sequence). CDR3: CASSGSWTDYEQYF. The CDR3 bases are TGTGCCAGTTCCGGATCGTGGACTGACTACGAGCAGTACTTC. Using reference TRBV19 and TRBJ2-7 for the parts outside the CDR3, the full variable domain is DGGITQSPKYLFRKEGQNVTLSCEQNLNHDAMYWYRQDPGQGLRLIYYSQIVNDFQKGDIAEGYSVSREKKESFPLTVTSAQKNPTAFYLCASSGSWTDYEQYFGPGTRLTVT.

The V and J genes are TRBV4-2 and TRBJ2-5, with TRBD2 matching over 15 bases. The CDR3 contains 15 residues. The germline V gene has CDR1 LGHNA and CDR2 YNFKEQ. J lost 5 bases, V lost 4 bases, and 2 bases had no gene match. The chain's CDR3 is CASSRTSGGVETQYF. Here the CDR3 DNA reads TGTGCCAGCAGCCGGACTAGCGGGGGGGTGGAGACCCAGTACTTC.

The CDR3 protein is CAWKRTGAGANVLTF. The CDR3 DNA follows: TGTGCCTGGAAAAGAACAGGGGCTGGGGCCAACGTCCTGACTTTC. V and J are TRBV30 and TRBJ2-6, with 7 bases matching TRBD1. The V gene end was trimmed by 4 bases and the J gene end by 2 bases; junction bases not matched to a gene: 5. The CDR3 extends over 15 amino acids. Germline CDR1 reads GTSNPN; CDR2 reads SVGIG (reference sequence). Full variable domain (rest looked up from reference TRBV30 and TRBJ2-6): SQTIHQWPATLVQPVGSPLSLECTVEGTSNPNLYWYRQAAGRGLQLLFYSVGIGQISSEVPQNLSASRPQDRQFILSSKKLLLSDSGFYLCAWKRTGAGANVLTFGAGSRLTVL.

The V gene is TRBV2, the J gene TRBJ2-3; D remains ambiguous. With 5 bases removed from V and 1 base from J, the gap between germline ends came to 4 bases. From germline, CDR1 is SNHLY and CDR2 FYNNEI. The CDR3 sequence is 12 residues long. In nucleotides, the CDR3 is TGTGCCAGCAGTCGACGCACAGATACGCAGTATTTT. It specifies CASSRRTDTQYF.

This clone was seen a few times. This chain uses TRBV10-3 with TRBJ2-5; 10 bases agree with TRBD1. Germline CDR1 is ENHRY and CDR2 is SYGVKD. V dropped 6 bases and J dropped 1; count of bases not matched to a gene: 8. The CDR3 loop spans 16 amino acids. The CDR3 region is CAISKPGQGRQETQYF. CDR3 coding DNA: TGTGCCATCAGCAAGCCGGGACAGGGGCGCCAAGAGACCCAGTACTTC.

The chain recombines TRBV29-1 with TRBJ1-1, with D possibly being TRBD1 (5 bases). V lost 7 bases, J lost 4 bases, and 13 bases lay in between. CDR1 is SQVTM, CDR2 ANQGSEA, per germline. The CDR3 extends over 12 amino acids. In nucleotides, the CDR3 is TGCAGCGGTGGGCAGGGTTCCACTGAAGCTTTCTTT. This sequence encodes CSGGQGSTEAFF.

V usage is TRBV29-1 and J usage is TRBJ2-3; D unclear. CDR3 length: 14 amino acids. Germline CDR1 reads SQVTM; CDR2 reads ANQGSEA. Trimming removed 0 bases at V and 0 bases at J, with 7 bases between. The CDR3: CSVEEGRSTDTQYF. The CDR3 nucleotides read TGCAGCGTTGAAGAGGGAAGAAGCACAGATACGCAGTATTTT.

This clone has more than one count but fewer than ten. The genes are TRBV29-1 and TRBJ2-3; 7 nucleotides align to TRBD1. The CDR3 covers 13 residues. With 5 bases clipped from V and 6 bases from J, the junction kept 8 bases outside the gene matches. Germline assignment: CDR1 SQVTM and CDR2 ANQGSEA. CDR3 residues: CSVSHRGRDTQYF. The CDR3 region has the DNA TGCAGCGTTAGCCACAGGGGCCGGGATACGCAGTATTTT.

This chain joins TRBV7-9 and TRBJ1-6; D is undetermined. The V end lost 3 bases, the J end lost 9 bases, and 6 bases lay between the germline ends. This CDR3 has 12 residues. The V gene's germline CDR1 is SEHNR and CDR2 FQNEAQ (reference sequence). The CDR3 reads CASSFMSSPLHF. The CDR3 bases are TGTGCCAGCAGCTTCATGAGTTCACCCCTCCACTTT.

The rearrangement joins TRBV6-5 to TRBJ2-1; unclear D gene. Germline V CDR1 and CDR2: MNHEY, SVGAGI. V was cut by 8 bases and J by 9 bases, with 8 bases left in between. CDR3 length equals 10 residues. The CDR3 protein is CASVSSEQFF. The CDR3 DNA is TGTGCCAGCGTAAGTAGTGAGCAGTTCTTC.

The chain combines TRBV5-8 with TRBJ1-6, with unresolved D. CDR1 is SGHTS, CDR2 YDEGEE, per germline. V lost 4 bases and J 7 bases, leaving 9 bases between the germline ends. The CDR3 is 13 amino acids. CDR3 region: CASSANRNSPLHF. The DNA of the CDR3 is TGTGCCAGCAGCGCCAACAGAAATTCACCCCTCCACTTT.

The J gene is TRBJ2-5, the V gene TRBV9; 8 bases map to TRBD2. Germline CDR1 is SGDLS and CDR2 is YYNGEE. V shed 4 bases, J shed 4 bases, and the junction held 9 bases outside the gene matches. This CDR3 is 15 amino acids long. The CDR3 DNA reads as TGTGCCAGCAGCCGAACTAGCGGTGGGGCAGAGACCCAGTACTTC. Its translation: CASSRTSGGAETQYF.

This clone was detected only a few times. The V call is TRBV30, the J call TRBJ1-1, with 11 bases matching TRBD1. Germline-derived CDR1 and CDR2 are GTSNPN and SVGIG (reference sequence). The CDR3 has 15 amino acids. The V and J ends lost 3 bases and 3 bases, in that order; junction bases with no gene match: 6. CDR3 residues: CAWRAGQGAYTEAFF. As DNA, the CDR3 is TGTGCCTGGAGGGCTGGACAGGGGGCTTACACTGAAGCTTTCTTT. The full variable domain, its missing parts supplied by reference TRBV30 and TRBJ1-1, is SQTIHQWPATLVQPVGSPLSLECTVEGTSNPNLYWYRQAAGRGLQLLFYSVGIGQISSEVPQNLSASRPQDRQFILSSKKLLLSDSGFYLCAWRAGQGAYTEAFFGQGTRLTVV.

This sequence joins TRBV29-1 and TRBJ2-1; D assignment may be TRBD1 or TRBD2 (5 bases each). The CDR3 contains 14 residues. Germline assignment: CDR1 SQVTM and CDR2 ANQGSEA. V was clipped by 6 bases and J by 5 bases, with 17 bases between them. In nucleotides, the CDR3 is TGCAGCGTGGTTCCCGGGACGGCCCACAATGAGCAGTTCTTC. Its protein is CSVVPGTAHNEQFF.

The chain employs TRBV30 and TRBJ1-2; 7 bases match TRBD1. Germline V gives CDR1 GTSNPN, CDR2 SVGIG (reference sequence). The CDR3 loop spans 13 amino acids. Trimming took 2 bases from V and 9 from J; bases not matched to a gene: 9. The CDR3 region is CAWSIGQAGRYTF. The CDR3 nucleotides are TGTGCCTGGAGTATCGGACAGGCCGGTCGCTACACCTTC.

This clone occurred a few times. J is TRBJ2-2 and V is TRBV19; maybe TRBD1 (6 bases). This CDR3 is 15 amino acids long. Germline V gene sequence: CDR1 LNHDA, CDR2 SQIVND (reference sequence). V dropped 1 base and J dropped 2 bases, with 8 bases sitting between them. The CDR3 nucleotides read TGTGCCAGTAGTATAGGAGGGGGAAACACCGGGGAGCTGTTTTTT. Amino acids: CASSIGGGNTGELFF.

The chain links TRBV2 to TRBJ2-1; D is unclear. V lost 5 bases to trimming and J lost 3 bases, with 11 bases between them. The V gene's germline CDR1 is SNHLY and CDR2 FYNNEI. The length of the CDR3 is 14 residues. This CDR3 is CASSSGNDYNEQFF. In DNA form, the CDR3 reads TGTGCCAGCAGTTCAGGAAATGACTACAATGAGCAGTTCTTC.